Shown below are 31 T cell receptor beta chains from a single sample sequenced in a study of read filtering for tumor transcriptome and immune sequencing. Molecular barcoded adaptors covering alpha/delta and beta/gamma chains were used on 400 ng RNA. TCRdb ran MiXCR on the reads and lists one entry per CDR3 protein. The sample consists of about 19,000 distinct CDR3 sequences, around 21% of them appearing once. The sequenced sample consisted of a population of CD138-negative cells sorted from bone marrow. These receptors all come from a donor aged 40 or over with multiple myeloma.

This clonotype was seen many times. The rearrangement joins TRBV29-1 to TRBJ2-1; 12 positions agree with TRBD2. Per germline, CDR1 SQVTM and CDR2 ANQGSEA. V was clipped by 5 bases and J by 4 bases; unmatched bases: 18. CDR3 size: 19 residues. In nucleotides, the CDR3 is TGCAGCGTTCAACCTCGGCGCCTAGCGGGAGGGCCGACTTACAATGAGCAGTTCTTC. Encoded protein: CSVQPRRLAGGPTYNEQFF.

This clonotype was observed many times. V and J are TRBV14 and TRBJ1-1, with a possible D match to TRBD1 (5 bases). The germline V and J ends were trimmed by 0 bases and 4 bases, with 12 bases remaining between them. CDR1 and CDR2 (germline): SGHDN, FVKESK. This CDR3 comprises 15 residues. The CDR3 region has the DNA TGTGCCAGCAGCCAAGATTTAGGGGTTCGCACTGAAGCTTTCTTT. Translated, it gives CASSQDLGVRTEAFF. The complete variable domain, with remaining parts taken from reference TRBV14 and TRBJ1-1, reads EAGVTQFPSHSVIEKGQTVTLRCDPISGHDNLYWYRRVMGKEIKFLLHFVKESKQDESGMPNNRFLAERTGGTYSTLKVQPAELEDSGVYFCASSQDLGVRTEAFFGQGTRLTVV.

This clonotype was observed many times. This chain joins TRBV24-1 and TRBJ2-3; 8 bases are shared with TRBD1. Germline V CDR1 and CDR2: KGHDR, SFDVKD. Trimming cost V 0 bases and J 4 bases; bases outside gene matches: 8. CDR3 length: 17 amino acids. DNA of the CDR3: TGTGCCACCAGTGATTTGCCTGGACAGGGAGGTTCAGATACGCAGTATTTT. This sequence encodes CATSDLPGQGGSDTQYF.

This clonotype was detected many times. The genes are TRBV4-3 and TRBJ2-7, with TRBD1 matching over 9 bases. The CDR3 totals 15 residues. V shed 0 bases and J 7 bases; nucleotides not matched to a gene: 7. Germline V CDR1 and CDR2: LGHNA, YSLEER. CDR3 amino acids: CASSQDVGQGGEQYF. Written as DNA, the CDR3 is TGCGCCAGCAGCCAAGATGTGGGACAGGGCGGGGAGCAGTACTTC.

In its sample, this clonotype is medium-sized. The V and J genes are TRBV25-1 and TRBJ2-7; the match to TRBD1 covers 7 bases. Per germline, CDR1 MGHDK and CDR2 SYGVNS. This CDR3 is built from 13 residues. With V trimmed by 3 bases and J by 3 bases, 2 bases remained unmatched. CDR3 region: CASSDSGGYEQYF. The DNA of the CDR3 is TGTGCCAGCAGTGATTCAGGGGGCTACGAGCAGTACTTC.

This sequence joins TRBV2 and TRBJ2-5, with a weak D call TRBD1 (8 bases). The CDR3 runs to 15 residues. Between the trimmed V and J ends, which lost 5 bases and 3 bases, there was a span of 16 bases. The germline gives CDR1 SNHLY, CDR2 FYNNEI. CDR3 nucleotide sequence: TGTGCCAGCAGTAGGTTCACAGGGGGGGAAGAGACCCAGTACTTC. Translating it yields CASSRFTGGEETQYF. The full variable domain, its missing parts supplied by reference TRBV2 and TRBJ2-5, is EPEVTQTPSHQVTQMGQEVILRCVPISNHLYFYWYRQILGQKVEFLVSFYNNEISEKSEIFDDQFSVERPDGSNFTLKIRSTKLEDSAMYFCASSRFTGGEETQYFGPGTRLLVL.

About this clonotype: The junction differs from germline at one of its ends, possibly a read error. The chain couples TRBV7-8 to TRBJ1-4; no definite D call. The germline V gene has CDR1 SGHVS and CDR2 FQNEAQ. The CDR3 has 15 amino acids. The CDR3 loop reads CASSLALSTNEKPFF. The DNA for the CDR3 is TGTGCCAGCAGCTTGGCACTGTCAACTAATGAAAAACCGTTTTTT.

This clonotype was counted a few times. The chain carries TRBV4-1 and TRBJ2-7; tentative D call: TRBD1 (6 bases). V shed 5 bases and J shed 5 bases, with 16 bases lying between them. CDR1 is MGHRA, CDR2 YSYEKL, per germline. This CDR3 is 14 amino acids long. This chain's CDR3 is CASSSRDISHEQYF. CDR3 coding DNA: TGCGCCAGCAGCTCCCGGGACATATCTCACGAGCAGTACTTC.

The sample holds a few counts of this clonotype. The V call is TRBV20-1, the J call TRBJ2-1; no firm D call. The CDR3 spans 16 residues. From germline, CDR1 is DFQATT and CDR2 SNEGSKA (reference sequence). V lost 0 bases, J lost 0 bases, and 12 bases lay in between. DNA of the CDR3: TGCAGTGCTAGAGAAAAATCCGCTAGCTCCTACAATGAGCAGTTCTTC. Its protein is CSAREKSASSYNEQFF.

In this sample, this clonotype turned up a few times. The CDR3 region has the DNA TGTGCCAGCAACGCGGGACCCCACTCCCTCCACTTT. Protein sequence: CASNAGPHSLHF. The chain couples TRBV28 to TRBJ1-6; D might be TRBD1 (5 bases). From germline, CDR1 is MDHEN and CDR2 SYDVKM. The V and J ends lost 7 bases and 14 bases respectively, with 15 bases between them. This CDR3 comprises 12 residues. Filled out from reference TRBV28 and TRBJ1-6, the complete variable domain reads DVKVTQSSRYLVKRTGEKVFLECVQDMDHENMFWYRQDPGLGLRLIYFSYDVKMKEKGDIPEGYSVSREKKERFSLILESASTNQTSMYLCASNAGPHSLHFGNGTRLTVT.

This clonotype qualifies as medium-sized. The CDR3 region is CSVDPAGVGDTQYF. The CDR3 DNA is TGCAGCGTTGACCCGGCGGGAGTGGGAGATACGCAGTATTTT. The chain links TRBV29-1 to TRBJ2-3; the match to TRBD2 covers 7 bases. V trimming: 3 bases; J trimming: 5 bases; junction bases outside the gene matches: 8. This CDR3 spans 14 amino acids. The germline V gene encodes CDR1 SQVTM and CDR2 ANQGSEA.

This clonotype has at least ten counts. The chain links TRBV7-2 to TRBJ1-5, with 10 positions matching TRBD1. This CDR3 contains 14 residues. The junction had 12 bases not matched to a gene; V was cut back by 4 bases and J by 15 bases. Per germline, CDR1 SGHTA and CDR2 FQGNSA. DNA for the CDR3: TGTGCCAGCAGCTCGATGGGGACAGGGGCAGATCGGCATTTT. It is translated as CASSSMGTGADRHF.

About this clonotype: Being one base from a much bigger clone, this may be a read error. The CDR3 DNA sequence: TGTGCCAGCAGGAGCGATAGCACAGATGCGCAGTATTTT. This codes for CASRSDSTDAQYF. The gene calls are TRBV6-6 and TRBJ2-3, with D uncertain. CDR3 size: 13 residues. Germline CDR1 MNHNY, CDR2 SVGAGI (reference sequence).

With respect to this clonotype: Because it lacks the conserved phenylalanine or tryptophan at the end, this CDR3 is likely a read error. The V call is TRBV29-1, the J call TRBJ2-3, with 12 bases matching TRBD2. Germline V lookup: CDR1 SQVTM, CDR2 ANQGSEA. The CDR3 sequence is 15 residues long. V dropped 6 bases and J dropped 4; count of bases not matched to a gene: 8. The CDR3 region is CSVVRLAGDPDTQYL. CDR3 sequence (DNA): TGCAGCGTCGTCCGACTAGCGGGAGACCCAGATACGCAGTATTTA.

This clonotype was observed at least ten times. V usage is TRBV29-1 and J usage is TRBJ2-5, with TRBD2 matching 15 bases. With V trimmed by 6 bases and J by 4 bases, 6 bases remained unmatched. There are 15 residues in the CDR3. The germline CDR1 and CDR2 sequences are SQVTM and ANQGSEA. The chain's CDR3 is CSVAGLAGGTETQYF. The CDR3 DNA follows: TGCAGCGTAGCGGGACTAGCGGGAGGAACAGAGACCCAGTACTTC.

Concerning this clonotype: This sequence may be a read error, since a much larger clone differs from it by one base. This rearrangement joins TRBV28 to TRBJ2-2, with a tentative D call TRBD2 (5 bases). CDR1 is MDHEN, CDR2 SYDVKM, per germline. The CDR3 spans 13 residues. The CDR3 DNA is TGTGCCAGTAAAAGTTCGAACACCGGGGAGCTGCTTTTT. Protein product: CASKSSNTGELLF.

This clonotype has ten or more counts. The chain employs TRBV28 and TRBJ1-1, with D hard to call. V was trimmed by 6 bases and J by 11 bases, leaving 13 bases between them. Germline V gene lookup returns CDR1 MDHEN and CDR2 SYDVKM. The CDR3 totals 11 residues. The CDR3 protein is CASSKNARAFF. The CDR3 region has the DNA TGTGCCAGCAGCAAGAACGCTCGGGCTTTCTTT. Based on the CDR3 plus reference TRBV28 and TRBJ1-1, the full variable domain is DVKVTQSSRYLVKRTGEKVFLECVQDMDHENMFWYRQDPGLGLRLIYFSYDVKMKEKGDIPEGYSVSREKKERFSLILESASTNQTSMYLCASSKNARAFFGQGTRLTVV.

This clonotype was found many times. The chain carries TRBV6-5 and TRBJ2-7; tentative D call: TRBD2 (5 bases). Germline V gene data show CDR1 as MNHEY and CDR2 as SVGAGI. CDR3 length: 13 amino acids. Trimming shortened V by 5 bases and J by 1 base, and 9 bases separated the two germline ends. CDR3 DNA sequence: TGTGCCAGCAGTCCCGGGGAATCCTACGAGCAGTACTTC. Protein sequence: CASSPGESYEQYF.

A word on this clonotype: A much more abundant neighbour one base away suggests this may be a read error. The gene calls are TRBV5-1 and TRBJ2-2, with D perhaps TRBD1 (5 bases). Germline CDR1 SGHRS, CDR2 YFSETQ. This CDR3 is built from 16 residues. The CDR3 coding sequence is TGCGCCAGCAGCCGGCAGGGCACAGCGAACATCGGGGAGCTGTTTTTT. It specifies CASSRQGTANIGELFF.

This clonotype was seen many times. The chain combines TRBV28 with TRBJ2-5; D is unclear. Trimming left V 7 bases short and J 1 base short, with 10 bases between. There are 13 residues in the CDR3. The germline V gene has CDR1 MDHEN and CDR2 SYDVKM. The CDR3 bases are TGTGCCAGCACAACAAGCCTCCAAGAGACCCAGTACTTC. Residues: CASTTSLQETQYF.

The J gene is TRBJ2-3, the V gene TRBV20-1; D is unclear. The ends were cut back, 3 bases at V and 10 bases at J, with 20 bases in the middle. Germline lookup yields CDR1 DFQATT and CDR2 SNEGSKA (reference sequence). The CDR3 extends over 14 amino acids. In nucleotides, the CDR3 is TGCAGTGCTAGGAATCCCGGCCCTAACCCCCCGCAGTATTTT. It translates to CSARNPGPNPPQYF.

This clonotype was counted many times. The chain links TRBV10-1 to TRBJ2-6; unclear D gene. The V gene's germline CDR1 is WNHNN and CDR2 SYGVQD (reference sequence). V was shortened by 0 bases and J by 3 bases, with 3 bases between the two germline ends. CDR3 length: 14 residues. The DNA for the CDR3 is TGCGCCAGCAGTGAGTCTAGTGGGGCCAACGTCCTGACTTTC. Protein: CASSESSGANVLTF.

Turning to this clonotype: It may be a read error: a sequence one base away is much more abundant. The rearrangement joins TRBV27 to TRBJ2-1, with 10 bases that match TRBD2. Germline V gene data show CDR1 as MNHEY and CDR2 as SMNVEV (reference sequence). The CDR3 length is 17 residues. J gave up 6 bases and V 6 bases, and 14 bases lay outside the gene matches. The CDR3 sequence is CASSSSLSGRVCNEQFF. The DNA for the CDR3 is TGTGCCAGCAGCAGCTCGTTGAGCGGGAGGGTGTGCAATGAGCAGTTCTTC.

A word on this clonotype: This could be a read error, since a much larger clone is one nucleotide away. The chain joins TRBV30 to TRBJ2-1, with TRBD2 identical over 12 bases. The CDR3 extends over 14 amino acids. Per germline, CDR1 GTSNPN and CDR2 SVGIG (reference sequence). CDR3 DNA: TGTGACTGGAGCGGACTAGCGGGATTCGATGAGCAGTTCTTC. Translation: CDWSGLAGFDEQFF.

This clonotype was recorded many times. The chain employs TRBV29-1 and TRBJ2-3, with a possible D match to TRBD1 (6 bases). In germline, CDR1 is SQVTM, CDR2 ANQGSEA. The CDR3 is made up of 11 amino acids. V dropped 6 bases and J dropped 10 bases, with 14 bases sitting between them. The CDR3 sequence: CSVTTGSAQYF. DNA of the CDR3: TGCAGCGTGACCACAGGGTCGGCGCAGTATTTT.

This clonotype turned up a few times. The chain joins TRBV23-1 to TRBJ2-5; weak D call: TRBD2 (5 bases). TRBV23-1 is treated as an ORF (open reading frame) with a function not yet certain. V lost 4 bases, J lost 5 bases, and 14 bases lay in between. The CDR3 is made up of 14 amino acids. CDR3 sequence (DNA): TGCGCCAGCAGTCCCCCCCCGGGGTTGGAGACCCAGTACTTC. Amino acids: CASSPPPGLETQYF.

On this clonotype itself: This clone may be a read error of a much larger clone one base away. The chain recombines TRBV29-1 with TRBJ2-7, with no clear D. CDR3 size: 12 residues. Germline values: CDR1 SQVTM, CDR2 ANQGSEA. Trimming removed 4 bases at V and 4 bases at J, with 11 bases between. This chain's CDR3 is CSVARRGYEQYF. The CDR3 nucleotides read TGCAGCGTTGCTAGGAGAGGATACGAGCAGTACTTC.

This clonotype showed up many times. The V call is TRBV29-1, the J call TRBJ2-3, with TRBD2 identical over 10 bases. With 4 bases clipped from V and 0 bases from J, the junction kept 13 bases outside the gene matches. Germline values: CDR1 SQVTM, CDR2 ANQGSEA. The CDR3 runs 18 residues. The CDR3 DNA follows: TGCAGCGTTGTGCAGGGGTTGACAGCGGGAGGGAGCACAGATACGCAGTATTTT. Amino acid sequence: CSVVQGLTAGGSTDTQYF.

This clonotype is labeled medium-sized. The chain couples TRBV6-5 to TRBJ2-1; 9 nucleotides line up with TRBD2. The CDR3 runs to 11 residues. With 6 bases clipped from V and 14 bases from J, the junction kept 5 bases outside the gene matches. CDR1 is MNHEY, CDR2 SVGAGI, per germline. For the CDR3, the DNA is TGTGCCAGCAGCCCCGGGACTAGCAAGTTCTTC. This sequence encodes CASSPGTSKFF.

J is TRBJ2-3 and V is TRBV5-1; 10 nucleotides line up with TRBD2. The junction had 9 bases not matched to a gene; V was cut back by 1 base and J by 4 bases. Looked up from germline, CDR1 is SGHRS and CDR2 is YFSETQ. The CDR3 length is 17 residues. CDR3 nucleotides: TGCGCCAGCAGCTTGAAGCGGGAGGGTGTTGGCCCAGATACGCAGTATTTT. This encodes CASSLKREGVGPDTQYF.

This clonotype came up many times. The genes are TRBV28 and TRBJ2-7, with D uncertain. This CDR3 spans 13 amino acids. V lost 3 bases to trimming and J lost 0 bases, with 6 bases between them. The germline V gene encodes CDR1 MDHEN and CDR2 SYDVKM. DNA of the CDR3: TGTGCCAGCAGTTTTTCGCCCTCCTACGAGCAGTACTTC. This sequence encodes CASSFSPSYEQYF.